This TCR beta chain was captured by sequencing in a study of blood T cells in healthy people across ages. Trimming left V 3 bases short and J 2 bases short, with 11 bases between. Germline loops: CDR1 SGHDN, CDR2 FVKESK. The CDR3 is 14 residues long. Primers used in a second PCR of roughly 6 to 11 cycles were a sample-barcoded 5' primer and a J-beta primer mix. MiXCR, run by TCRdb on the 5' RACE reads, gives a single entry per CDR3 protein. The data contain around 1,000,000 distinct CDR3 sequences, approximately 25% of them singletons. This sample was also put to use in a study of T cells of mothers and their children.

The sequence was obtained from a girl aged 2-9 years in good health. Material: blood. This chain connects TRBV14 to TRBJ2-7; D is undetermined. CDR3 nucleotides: TGTGCCAGCAGCCAGGGTTTGTGGACCTACGAGCAGTACTTC. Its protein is CASSQGLWTYEQYF.